One and the same sample provided the 21 T cell receptor beta chains below, sequenced in a study of blood T cell repertoires in COVID-19. Data came from immunoSEQ multiplex PCR; TCRdb stores just in-frame clones and leaves some out. The data contain about 54,000 clones, over 90% of them singletons. The material sequenced was peripheral blood. The source of these receptors is a man aged 50 to 60 with acute or convalescent COVID-19.

The rearrangement joins TRBV6-5 to TRBJ1-5, with a tentative D call TRBD1 (5 bases). The V gene's germline CDR1 is MNHEY and CDR2 SVGAGI. V lost 0 bases to trimming and J lost 4 bases, with 7 bases between them. The CDR3 covers 14 residues. In nucleotides, the CDR3 is TGTGCCAGCAGTTACTCGAACAGGAATCAGCCCCAGCATTTT. Its translation: CASSYSNRNQPQHF.

In DNA form, the CDR3 reads TGTGCCAGCAGCTTTAGCGGGAGTTTTTTAGATACGCAGTATTTT. Protein product: CASSFSGSFLDTQYF. The gene calls are TRBV11-3 and TRBJ2-3, with TRBD2 matching 9 bases. The germline V gene encodes CDR1 SGHNT and CDR2 YENEEA. After removal of 3 bases from V and 5 bases from J, the junction contained 6 bases not matched to a gene. The CDR3 extends over 15 amino acids.

The chain is built from TRBV24-1 and TRBJ2-1, with TRBD2 identical over 14 bases. With V trimmed by 4 bases and J by 7 bases, 8 bases remained unmatched. The CDR3 loop spans 17 amino acids. CDR1 KGHDR and CDR2 SFDVKD come from the germline V gene. CDR3 sequence reads: CATSDHRTSGRINEQFF. CDR3 bases: TGTGCCACCAGTGACCACAGGACTAGCGGGAGGATTAATGAGCAGTTCTTC.

The J gene is TRBJ1-2, the V gene TRBV5-4, with 8 nucleotides matching TRBD1. Germline CDR1 reads SGHNT; CDR2 reads YYREEE (reference sequence). After removal of 4 bases from V and 0 bases from J, the junction contained 11 bases not matched to a gene. The CDR3 is made up of 17 amino acids. CDR3 sequence: CASSPRTGLGANYGYTF. CDR3 nucleotides: TGTGCCAGCAGCCCCCGGACAGGGTTGGGAGCTAACTATGGCTACACCTTC.

This clone was observed once. The chain carries TRBV27 and TRBJ2-1; 11 nucleotides line up with TRBD2. The CDR3 runs to 15 residues. J gave up 7 bases and V 8 bases, and 10 bases lay outside the gene matches. Germline values: CDR1 MNHEY, CDR2 SMNVEV (reference sequence). The CDR3 region has the DNA TGTGCCAGCCGTGTACTACTAGCGGGGGTTAATGAGCAGTTCTTC. Its protein is CASRVLLAGVNEQFF.

The CDR3 DNA sequence: TGTGCCAGCAGCTCGGGACAGGGTTACAATGAGCAGTTCTTC. As protein: CASSSGQGYNEQFF. This rearrangement joins TRBV7-2 to TRBJ2-1; 9 nucleotides align to TRBD1. The CDR3 contains 14 residues. CDR1 SGHTA and CDR2 FQGNSA come from the germline V gene. V shed 4 bases, J shed 4 bases, and the junction held 2 bases outside the gene matches.

V gene TRBV5-4 combines with J gene TRBJ2-7; 12 positions agree with TRBD2. CDR1 is SGHNT, CDR2 YYREEE, per germline (reference sequence). The CDR3 totals 16 residues. V lost 7 bases to trimming and J lost 1 base; unmatched junction nucleotides: 9. As DNA, the CDR3 is TGTGCCAGCCCCCCTCTAGCGGGAGGGCCGTCCTACGAGCAGTACTTC. Protein sequence: CASPPLAGGPSYEQYF. Based on the CDR3 plus reference TRBV5-4 and TRBJ2-7, the full variable domain is ETGVTQSPTHLIKTRGQQVTLRCSSQSGHNTVSWYQQALGQGPQFIFQYYREEENGRGNFPPRFSGLQFPNYSSELNVNALELDDSALYLCASPPLAGGPSYEQYFGPGTRLTVT.

The rearrangement joins TRBV24-1 to TRBJ2-5; TRBD1 aligns across 7 bases. V shed 3 bases, J shed 5 bases, and the junction held 5 bases outside the gene matches. The CDR3 covers 14 residues. Germline V lookup: CDR1 KGHDR, CDR2 SFDVKD. The CDR3 nucleotides are TGTGCCACCAGTGATGCCGACAGGGCGGAGACCCAGTACTTC. This gives the protein CATSDADRAETQYF.

This sequence joins TRBV18 and TRBJ1-1, with 11 bases that match TRBD1. Germline values: CDR1 KGHSH, CDR2 LQKENI. The V segment lost 4 bases and the J segment 8 bases; nucleotides outside the gene matches: 9. This CDR3 has 15 amino acids. The CDR3 region is CASSLDRGRSAEAFF. CDR3 bases: TGTGCCAGCTCACTGGACAGGGGGCGGTCGGCGGAAGCTTTCTTT. Complete variable domain (other parts from reference TRBV18 and TRBJ1-1): NAGVMQNPRHLVRRRGQEARLRCSPMKGHSHVYWYRQLPEEGLKFMVYLQKENIIDESGMPKERFSAEFPKEGPSILRIQQVVRGDSAAYFCASSLDRGRSAEAFFGQGTRLTVV.

This chain uses TRBV30 with TRBJ2-4; 7 bases match TRBD2. The CDR3 is made up of 14 amino acids. Trimming removed 4 bases from V and 3 bases from J; junction bases left unmatched: 6. From germline, CDR1 is GTSNPN and CDR2 SVGIG (reference sequence). This CDR3 is CAWTLRGVKNIQYF. The CDR3 DNA reads TGTGCCTGGACGCTTCGGGGGGTCAAAAACATTCAGTACTTC.

This chain uses TRBV6-6 with TRBJ2-7; D is possibly TRBD2 (5 bases). V lost 5 bases and J 2 bases, leaving 7 bases between the germline ends. In germline, CDR1 is MNHNY, CDR2 SVGAGI (reference sequence). The CDR3 runs to 12 residues. The CDR3 protein is CASSRGTYEQYF. The DNA of the CDR3 is TGTGCCAGCAGTAGAGGGACCTACGAGCAGTACTTC.

V gene TRBV6-4 combines with J gene TRBJ2-1; D is possibly TRBD1 (5 bases). The V gene lost 7 bases and the J gene lost 2 bases, with 18 bases spanning the gap. The CDR3 runs 16 residues. In germline, CDR1 is MRHNA, CDR2 SNTAGT. The CDR3 region has the DNA TGTGCCAGCAAGCGTGGGGCAGGGTTGCCCTACAATGAGCAGTTCTTC. It specifies CASKRGAGLPYNEQFF.

This clone was picked up one time. The chain carries TRBV29-1 and TRBJ2-1; tentative D call: TRBD1 (5 bases). The V gene's germline CDR1 is SQVTM and CDR2 ANQGSEA. Trimming pared 7 bases from V and 6 bases from J, leaving 16 bases between. This CDR3 contains 13 residues. DNA of the CDR3: TGCAGCGGTTTAGGGGTGGGCCTCAATGAGCAGTTCTTC. Translated, it gives CSGLGVGLNEQFF.

The CDR3 reads CASRGLAAINEQFF. In nucleotides, the CDR3 is TGTGCCAGCAGAGGACTAGCGGCCATCAATGAGCAGTTCTTC. The rearrangement links TRBV27 to TRBJ2-1, with 10 bases aligning to TRBD2. V dropped 6 bases and J dropped 6; count of bases not matched to a gene: 5. The CDR3 is 14 amino acids. Germline CDR1 reads MNHEY; CDR2 reads SMNVEV (reference sequence).

The chain recombines TRBV4-2 with TRBJ2-1; 7 bases match TRBD2. The CDR3 extends over 16 amino acids. Germline CDR1 and CDR2: LGHNA and YNFKEQ. V was pared by 3 bases and J by 2 bases, with 7 bases of the junction left unmatched. The CDR3 DNA is TGTGCCAGCAGCCACCGAAGCGGGGATCCCTACAATGAGCAGTTCTTC. This gives the protein CASSHRSGDPYNEQFF.

The gene calls are TRBV2 and TRBJ2-3; 7 bases line up with TRBD2. Germline CDR1 is SNHLY and CDR2 is FYNNEI. The V gene end was trimmed by 9 bases and the J gene end by 4 bases; junction bases not matched to a gene: 7. The CDR3 consists of 13 residues. The CDR3 nucleotides read TGTGCCAGGCGGCTAGCGGCCTCAGATACGCAGTATTTT. This translates into CARRLAASDTQYF.

This clone was recorded a few times. The chain carries TRBV11-2 and TRBJ2-7; no firm D call. Germline CDR1 is SGHAT and CDR2 is FQNNGV. V dropped 1 base and J dropped 6 bases, with 4 bases sitting between them. This CDR3 contains 11 residues. Here the CDR3 DNA reads TGTGCCAGCAGCTTAGTCGGCGAGCAGTACTTC. It yields the protein CASSLVGEQYF.

The V call is TRBV12-2, the J call TRBJ2-5; the D segment call TRBD2 is taken from the table without a DNA check. TRBV12-2 is a pseudogene segment. This CDR3 is built from 12 residues. In DNA form, the CDR3 reads TGTGCAAGTCGCTTGTTCCTAGAGACCCAGTACTTC. This sequence encodes CASRLFLETQYF.

The chain links TRBV6-5 to TRBJ1-4; D is ambiguous. V was pared by 6 bases and J by 0 bases, with 2 bases between. The germline CDR1 and CDR2 sequences are MNHEY and SVGAGI. CDR3 length: 12 residues. The CDR3 here is CASSATNEKLFF. The CDR3 DNA follows: TGTGCCAGCAGCGCAACTAATGAAAAACTGTTTTTT.

The gene calls are TRBV4-1 and TRBJ2-5; 10 nucleotides line up with TRBD1. Trimming removed 3 bases from V and 5 bases from J; junction bases left unmatched: 6. CDR1 and CDR2 from the germline V gene are MGHRA and YSYEKL. The CDR3 sequence is 15 residues long. CDR3 sequence reads: CASSQQDRGRETQYF. The CDR3 coding sequence is TGCGCCAGCAGCCAGCAAGACAGGGGGCGGGAGACCCAGTACTTC.

The V gene is TRBV5-4, the J gene TRBJ2-7; 7 bases fit TRBD2. Germline CDR1 reads SGHNT; CDR2 reads YYREEE (reference sequence). Trimming at V came to 4 bases and at J to 3 bases, leaving 4 bases not matched to a gene. This CDR3 has 13 residues. The CDR3 here is CASSAGTNYEQYF. DNA for the CDR3: TGTGCCAGCAGCGCCGGGACTAACTACGAGCAGTACTTC.